These T cell receptor beta chains were read from a single sample in a study of T cells after yellow fever vaccination. Via MiXCR, TCRdb re-called the 5' RACE reads, giving one row per CDR3 protein. The sample lists 200,000 or so distinct CDR3 sequences; roughly 6.3% were seen once. Source: CD4+ T cells sorted from PBMCs, taken on the day of the yellow fever booster vaccination. These receptors were collected from a man aged 30 to 45 who received the YFV17D yellow fever vaccine. Both conserved end residues are part of each CDR3. Fields, in order: J gene, clone size, D gene, V gene, CDR3 DNA, CDR3 protein. The D gene is left open where the match is weak. Size values are once, few and many counts, or a class for expanded clones, and some rows have none.

j_gene: TRBJ2-5; abundance: many; d_gene: -; v_gene: TRBV6-5; CDR3nt: TGTGCCAGCAGCCGACGAGGGGAGACCCAGTACTTC; CDR3aa: CASSRRGETQYF
j_gene: TRBJ2-3; abundance: few; d_gene: -; v_gene: TRBV10-3; CDR3nt: TGTGCCATCAGCTCGGGGAAGGATACGCAGTATTTT; CDR3aa: CAISSGKDTQYF
j_gene: TRBJ1-1; abundance: -; d_gene: -; v_gene: TRBV29-1; CDR3nt: TGCAGCGTTGAGGTCAGACGATACACTGAAGCTTTCTTT; CDR3aa: CSVEVRRYTEAFF
j_gene: TRBJ2-2; abundance: few; d_gene: TRBD2; v_gene: TRBV30; CDR3nt: TGTGCCTGGAAAAGCGGGAGTGGGTCCGGGGAGCTGTTTTTT; CDR3aa: CAWKSGSGSGELFF
j_gene: TRBJ2-7; abundance: few; d_gene: -; v_gene: TRBV29-1; CDR3nt: TGCAGCGTCGGGGGTTCCCGGGAGCAGTACTTC; CDR3aa: CSVGGSREQYF
j_gene: TRBJ2-5; abundance: few; d_gene: -; v_gene: TRBV20-1; CDR3nt: TGCAGTGCTAGAGACGGGGCAACTAGCTCTGGAGAGACCCAGTACTTC; CDR3aa: CSARDGATSSGETQYF
j_gene: TRBJ1-5; abundance: -; d_gene: -; v_gene: TRBV20-1; CDR3nt: TGCAGTGCTAGTACAGGAATTAGCAATCAGCCCCAGCATTTT; CDR3aa: CSASTGISNQPQHF
j_gene: TRBJ2-1; abundance: many; d_gene: -; v_gene: TRBV28; CDR3nt: TGTGCCAGCAGCCGGACGGGGGCCAACACATTGGCCTACAATGAGCAGTTCTTC; CDR3aa: CASSRTGANTLAYNEQFF
j_gene: TRBJ2-2; abundance: few; d_gene: TRBD2; v_gene: TRBV18; CDR3nt: TGTGCCAGCTCACCACCGAGCAGCGGGACGAACACCGGGGAGCTGTTTTTT; CDR3aa: CASSPPSSGTNTGELFF
j_gene: TRBJ2-6; abundance: -; d_gene: -; v_gene: TRBV6-2/TRBV6-3; CDR3nt: TGTGCCAGCACCGCTATACCTGGCGTCCTGACTTTC; CDR3aa: CASTAIPGVLTF
j_gene: TRBJ2-2; abundance: -; d_gene: TRBD2; v_gene: TRBV18; CDR3nt: TGTGCCAGCCCACGAAGCGGGAGTATCACCGGGGAGCTGTTTTTT; CDR3aa: CASPRSGSITGELFF
j_gene: TRBJ2-4; abundance: -; d_gene: -; v_gene: TRBV12-3/TRBV12-4; CDR3nt: TGTGCCAGCAGTTTCGGGGGAGAGGTCAAAAACATTCAGTACTTC; CDR3aa: CASSFGGEVKNIQYF
j_gene: TRBJ2-7; abundance: many; d_gene: TRBD1; v_gene: TRBV18; CDR3nt: TGTGCCAGCTCACCGGGACAGGGTGGAGAGCAGTACTTC; CDR3aa: CASSPGQGGEQYF
j_gene: TRBJ1-2; abundance: few; d_gene: -; v_gene: TRBV4-1; CDR3nt: TGCGCCAGCAGCTCGGGGGACATCCGGGGCTTTTCTAACTATGGCTACACCTTC; CDR3aa: CASSSGDIRGFSNYGYTF
j_gene: TRBJ1-2; abundance: many; d_gene: -; v_gene: TRBV6-5; CDR3nt: TGTGCCAGCAGTTACCTCGCGGGGACTAACTATGGCTACACCTTC; CDR3aa: CASSYLAGTNYGYTF
j_gene: TRBJ2-7; abundance: many; d_gene: TRBD1; v_gene: TRBV5-1; CDR3nt: TGCGCCAGCAAAGAGGGACAGGGTGGCGAGCAGTACTTC; CDR3aa: CASKEGQGGEQYF
j_gene: TRBJ2-3; abundance: many; d_gene: TRBD2; v_gene: TRBV7-8; CDR3nt: TGTGCCAGCAGCACTCCGGGACTAGTGCCTCCGTATTTT; CDR3aa: CASSTPGLVPPYF
j_gene: TRBJ2-3; abundance: many; d_gene: TRBD1; v_gene: TRBV6-2/TRBV6-3; CDR3nt: TGTGCCAGCAGGACGGACAGGGCGGCAGATACGCAGTATTTT; CDR3aa: CASRTDRAADTQYF
j_gene: TRBJ2-7; abundance: -; d_gene: TRBD2; v_gene: TRBV29-1; CDR3nt: TGCAGCGTTGGCCTGGGGGGGTACGAGCAGTACTTC; CDR3aa: CSVGLGGYEQYF
j_gene: TRBJ2-2; abundance: -; d_gene: TRBD1; v_gene: TRBV5-4; CDR3nt: TGTGCCAGCAGCAATACAGGGGCCGGGGAGCTGTTTTTT; CDR3aa: CASSNTGAGELFF
j_gene: TRBJ2-2; abundance: many; d_gene: TRBD1; v_gene: TRBV12-3/TRBV12-4; CDR3nt: TGTGCCAGCAGTGGCCGGACAGGGGGCATCGGGGAGCTGTTTTTT; CDR3aa: CASSGRTGGIGELFF
j_gene: TRBJ2-5; abundance: many; d_gene: TRBD2; v_gene: TRBV7-2; CDR3nt: TGTGCCAGCAGCAAGGCCCTAGCGGGATGGGTTAACTTC; CDR3aa: CASSKALAGWVNF
j_gene: TRBJ1-2; abundance: few; d_gene: TRBD1; v_gene: TRBV5-6; CDR3nt: TGTGCCAGCAGCGCCGAATTACAGGGGACCCTACTTGGCTACACCTTC; CDR3aa: CASSAELQGTLLGYTF
j_gene: TRBJ1-1; abundance: many; d_gene: -; v_gene: TRBV7-2; CDR3nt: TGTGCCAGCAGCTTAGCGGTCGCGGGGGTAAGAACTGAAGCTTTCTTT; CDR3aa: CASSLAVAGVRTEAFF
j_gene: TRBJ2-5; abundance: many; d_gene: TRBD2; v_gene: TRBV30; CDR3nt: TGTGCCGCGACTAGCGGGAGTGAGACCCAGTACTTC; CDR3aa: CAATSGSETQYF
j_gene: TRBJ2-2; abundance: -; d_gene: -; v_gene: TRBV3-1; CDR3nt: TGTGCCAGCAGCCAACGAGGGAACACCGGGGAGCTGTTTTTT; CDR3aa: CASSQRGNTGELFF
j_gene: TRBJ1-5; abundance: -; d_gene: TRBD1; v_gene: TRBV7-2; CDR3nt: TGTGCCAGCAGCTCCAGACAGGGCGTCAATCAGCCCCAGCATTTT; CDR3aa: CASSSRQGVNQPQHF
j_gene: TRBJ2-1; abundance: few; d_gene: TRBD1; v_gene: TRBV7-3; CDR3nt: TGTGCCAGCAGCTTAAACATACTGGGACAGGGGTATTTGCCCCGCCCCAATGAGCAGTTCTTC; CDR3aa: CASSLNILGQGYLPRPNEQFF
j_gene: TRBJ1-6; abundance: many; d_gene: -; v_gene: TRBV6-5; CDR3nt: TGTGCCAGCAGTTATCTGACAGAGAATTCACCCCTCCACTTT; CDR3aa: CASSYLTENSPLHF
j_gene: TRBJ2-7; abundance: few; d_gene: TRBD1; v_gene: TRBV19; CDR3nt: TGTGCCAGCGCGCCTTCCGGGACAGAGCTTTACGAGCAGTACTTC; CDR3aa: CASAPSGTELYEQYF
j_gene: TRBJ2-3; abundance: many; d_gene: TRBD2; v_gene: TRBV7-2; CDR3nt: TGTGCCAGCAGCTTAGGCGGGAGGGCAGATACGCAGTATTTT; CDR3aa: CASSLGGRADTQYF
j_gene: TRBJ1-3; abundance: many; d_gene: -; v_gene: TRBV12-3/TRBV12-4; CDR3nt: TGTGCCAGCAGTTTGCTGGGTCAGCGATCTGGAAACACCATATATTTT; CDR3aa: CASSLLGQRSGNTIYF
j_gene: TRBJ2-1; abundance: -; d_gene: TRBD2; v_gene: TRBV7-6; CDR3nt: TGTGCCAGCAGCTTAAGCTCTGGACTAGTCGTTTTGGATGAGCAGTTCTTC; CDR3aa: CASSLSSGLVVLDEQFF
j_gene: TRBJ1-4; abundance: many; d_gene: -; v_gene: TRBV7-9; CDR3nt: TGTGCCAGCAGCTTAGCGGCAGCAACTAATGAAAAACTGTTTTTT; CDR3aa: CASSLAAATNEKLFF
j_gene: TRBJ2-1; abundance: few; d_gene: TRBD2; v_gene: TRBV29-1; CDR3nt: TGCAGCGTTGCGGGGCGGGAGGTACTATACAATGAGCAGTTCTTC; CDR3aa: CSVAGREVLYNEQFF
j_gene: TRBJ2-1; abundance: few; d_gene: -; v_gene: TRBV7-6; CDR3nt: TGTGCCAGCAGCTCCACCGAGAAGAGCAATGAGCAGTTCTTC; CDR3aa: CASSSTEKSNEQFF
j_gene: TRBJ2-3; abundance: few; d_gene: TRBD1; v_gene: TRBV5-1; CDR3nt: TGCGCCAGCAGCCGCCAACAGGGGATCTTAACAGATACGCAGTATTTT; CDR3aa: CASSRQQGILTDTQYF
j_gene: TRBJ2-5; abundance: few; d_gene: -; v_gene: TRBV6-1; CDR3nt: TGTGCCAGCAAAACGAAACAGGGTGGGCGAAGGGAGACCCAGTACTTC; CDR3aa: CASKTKQGGRRETQYF
j_gene: TRBJ2-3; abundance: -; d_gene: -; v_gene: TRBV9; CDR3nt: TGTGCCAGCAGCGCACACACTGGACGGGACACAGATACGCAGTATTTT; CDR3aa: CASSAHTGRDTDTQYF
j_gene: TRBJ2-1; abundance: many; d_gene: TRBD2; v_gene: TRBV9; CDR3nt: TGTGCCAGCAGCGTATACGGCGGGAGGGTCAATGAGCAGTTCTTC; CDR3aa: CASSVYGGRVNEQFF
j_gene: TRBJ1-1; abundance: -; d_gene: -; v_gene: TRBV6-1; CDR3nt: TGTGCCAGCAGTACCAAACAGACACTAAGTGAAGCTTTCTTT; CDR3aa: CASSTKQTLSEAFF
j_gene: TRBJ1-3; abundance: many; d_gene: -; v_gene: TRBV10-3; CDR3nt: TGTGCCACCTCTGGAAACACCATATATTTT; CDR3aa: CATSGNTIYF
j_gene: TRBJ2-3; abundance: few; d_gene: TRBD2; v_gene: TRBV7-9; CDR3nt: TGTGCCAGCAGCTTATTTGGGACTAGCGGAGCTACAGATACGCAGTATTTT; CDR3aa: CASSLFGTSGATDTQYF
j_gene: TRBJ2-1; abundance: -; d_gene: -; v_gene: TRBV3-1; CDR3nt: TGTGCCAGCAGCCAGATAGTAGGACTCTACAATGAGCAGTTCTTC; CDR3aa: CASSQIVGLYNEQFF
j_gene: TRBJ2-5; abundance: -; d_gene: -; v_gene: TRBV4-2; CDR3nt: TGTGCCAGCAGCCAATCCTCGCGAGAGACCCAGTACTTC; CDR3aa: CASSQSSRETQYF
j_gene: TRBJ2-1; abundance: many; d_gene: -; v_gene: TRBV9; CDR3nt: TGTGCCAGCAGCGTAGCCCTTGGTGATGGGGCCTACAATGAGCAGTTCTTC; CDR3aa: CASSVALGDGAYNEQFF
j_gene: TRBJ2-1; abundance: few; d_gene: -; v_gene: TRBV6-2/TRBV6-3; CDR3nt: TGTGCCAGCAGTTACTCAGCCTACAATGAGCAGTTCTTC; CDR3aa: CASSYSAYNEQFF